This entry lists 27 T cell receptor beta chains sequenced from one sample in a study of blood T cells in healthy people across ages. A second PCR, run for roughly 6 to 11 cycles, used a sample-barcoded 5' primer plus a J-beta primer mix. TCRdb redid the calling of the 5' RACE reads with MiXCR, one entry per CDR3 protein. This table holds 850,000 to 950,000 distinct CDR3 sequences, under 30% found once. The sequenced sample was blood. The source of these receptors is a woman of 80 years or more in good health.

This clonotype was recorded at least ten times. The gene calls are TRBV7-9 and TRBJ2-7, with TRBD1 matching over 9 bases. Losses at the gene ends were 5 bases for V and 2 bases for J; bases not matched to a gene: 4. Germline CDR1 reads SEHNR; CDR2 reads FQNEAQ (reference sequence). This CDR3 region has 14 residues. This CDR3 is CASSTGTGTYEQYF. The CDR3 nucleotides read TGTGCCAGCAGCACCGGGACAGGGACCTACGAGCAGTACTTC.

The table lists this clonotype with many counts. The chain links TRBV6-2 or TRBV6-3 to TRBJ2-1; D remains unclear. V lost 6 bases and J lost 9, with 9 bases in between. CDR1 is MNHEY, CDR2 SVGEGT, per germline. CDR3 length equals 11 residues. The CDR3 protein is CASSRRLEQFF. The CDR3 nucleotides read TGTGCCAGCAGCCGCCGTCTTGAGCAGTTCTTC.

This clonotype has a count of ten or more. V gene TRBV6-2 or TRBV6-3 combines with J gene TRBJ1-6; D remains ambiguous. Germline CDR1 MNHEY, CDR2 SVGEGT. This CDR3 spans 13 amino acids. Deletions cut 2 bases from V and 7 bases from J, with 6 bases between. The CDR3 DNA sequence: TGTGCCAGCAGTTACCTTGGAAATTCACCCCTCCACTTT. It is translated as CASSYLGNSPLHF.

V and J are TRBV28 and TRBJ2-1, with D uncertain. The end of the DNA aligns better with TRBJ2-7, so the J call may be wrong. The CDR3 has 15 residues. CDR1 and CDR2 (germline): MDHEN, SYDVKM. DNA for the CDR3: TGTGCCAGCAGTGGTGGACGCAGCTCCTACAATGAGCAGTACTTC. Residues: CASSGGRSSYNEQYF.

In this sample, this clonotype turned up once. This may be a read error, as it is one base from a much larger clone. J is TRBJ1-6 and V is TRBV7-2; 7 bases match TRBD1. The CDR3 has 15 residues. The V gene end was trimmed by 8 bases and the J gene end by 8 bases; junction bases not matched to a gene: 12. Looked up from germline, CDR1 is SGHTA and CDR2 is FQGNSA. CDR3 amino acids: CASGSRTGADSPLHF. For the CDR3, the DNA is TGTGCCAGCGGCTCCCGGACAGGTGCGGATTCACCCCTCCACTTT.

The rearrangement links TRBV7-2 to TRBJ1-5; tentative D call: TRBD1 (5 bases). CDR3 size: 16 residues. Germline lookup yields CDR1 SGHTA and CDR2 FQGNSA. The ends were cut back, 5 bases at V and 3 bases at J, with 17 bases in the middle. The CDR3 nucleotides are TGTGCCAGCAGCCGCTTGTCCGACAGTTCCAATCAGCCCCAGCATTTT. Protein: CASSRLSDSSNQPQHF.

This clonotype was seen only a few times. The chain joins TRBV20-1 to TRBJ2-1, with 9 bases matching TRBD2. The germline CDR1 and CDR2 sequences are DFQATT and SNEGSKA (reference sequence). The CDR3 covers 14 residues. The trim removed 6 bases at V and 10 bases at J, leaving 13 bases unmatched. The CDR3: CSALGRGGAREQFF. DNA of the CDR3: TGCAGTGCCCTCGGGCGCGGGGGGGCCCGGGAGCAGTTCTTC.

The rearrangement joins TRBV7-3 to TRBJ2-1; weak D call: TRBD1 (5 bases). The germline V gene encodes CDR1 SGHTA and CDR2 FQGTGA. Trimming took off 5 bases at V and 12 bases at J, with 14 bases between the two ends. This CDR3 comprises 12 residues. The CDR3 coding sequence is TGTGCCAGCAGCCCCGGTGGGGCGGCGCAGTTCTTC. Its translation: CASSPGGAAQFF.

This clonotype was observed at least ten times. The rearrangement joins TRBV28 to TRBJ2-4; unclear D gene. The CDR3 runs 13 residues. V gave up 9 bases and J gave up 0 bases, with 9 bases separating them. Germline V gives CDR1 MDHEN, CDR2 SYDVKM. CDR3 protein: CASQDLAKNIQYF. In DNA, the CDR3 is TGTGCCAGTCAGGACCTAGCCAAAAACATTCAGTACTTC.

This clonotype was seen a handful of times. The chain links TRBV20-1 to TRBJ2-1, with 11 bases that match TRBD1. V shed 5 bases, J shed 3 bases, and the junction held 6 bases outside the gene matches. Germline V lookup: CDR1 DFQATT, CDR2 SNEGSKA (reference sequence). The CDR3 runs 15 residues. The DNA of the CDR3 is TGCAGTGCTCCGGGACAGGGGGGCGGCTACAATGAGCAGTTCTTC. As protein: CSAPGQGGGYNEQFF.

This clonotype has at least ten counts. The J gene is TRBJ2-2, the V gene TRBV4-2, with D tentatively TRBD1 (6 bases). This CDR3 has 15 residues. Germline loops: CDR1 LGHNA, CDR2 YNFKEQ. V was pared by 4 bases and J by 4 bases, with 13 bases between. CDR3 coding DNA: TGTGCCAGCAGCCTGGGGGCCGGAGGCACCGGGGAGCTGTTTTTT. This gives the protein CASSLGAGGTGELFF.

Notes on this clonotype: At one boundary the junction diverges from the germline segment, which might be a read error. The rearrangement links TRBV18 to TRBJ2-5; D might be TRBD2 (5 bases). Germline V gene sequence: CDR1 KGHSH, CDR2 LQKENI. The CDR3 spans 14 residues. CDR3 sequence (DNA): TGTGCCAGCTCACCACCCGGGGAGCCGGAGACCCGGTACTTC. It codes for CASSPPGEPETRYF.

In the case of this clonotype: A junction boundary mismatches the germline segment, possibly from a read error. This chain connects TRBV6-6 to TRBJ2-5; D uncertain. Germline V gives CDR1 MNHNY, CDR2 SVGAGI (reference sequence). The CDR3 totals 14 residues. The CDR3 sequence is CASSRRDRAETRYF. For the CDR3, the DNA is TGTGCCAGCAGTCGAAGGGATAGGGCAGAGACCCGGTACTTC.

In this sample, this clonotype turned up many times. The chain combines TRBV3-1 with TRBJ2-7; D not resolved. The CDR3 is 14 amino acids. The germline V gene encodes CDR1 LGHDT and CDR2 YNNKEL (reference sequence). Trimming pared 0 bases from V and 5 bases from J, leaving 11 bases between. The CDR3 bases are TGTGCCAGCAGCCAAGATACGTCCAGACACGAGCAGTACTTC. Protein sequence: CASSQDTSRHEQYF.

The table lists this clonotype with a few counts. The J gene is TRBJ1-1, the V gene TRBV18; tentatively, D is TRBD1 (6 bases). V lost 6 bases and J 1 base, leaving 9 bases between the germline ends. CDR1 KGHSH and CDR2 LQKENI come from the germline V gene. The CDR3 is 13 residues long. CDR3 sequence: CASSRDKNTEAFF. As DNA, the CDR3 is TGTGCCAGCTCGCGGGACAAGAACACTGAAGCTTTCTTT. The full variable domain, rest sourced from reference TRBV18 and TRBJ1-1, is NAGVMQNPRHLVRRRGQEARLRCSPMKGHSHVYWYRQLPEEGLKFMVYLQKENIIDESGMPKERFSAEFPKEGPSILRIQQVVRGDSAAYFCASSRDKNTEAFFGQGTRLTVV.

The CDR3 here is CASSQASGGAGELFF. The CDR3 coding sequence is TGTGCCAGCAGCCAAGCTAGCGGGGGGGCCGGGGAGCTGTTTTTT. V gene TRBV4-2 combines with J gene TRBJ2-2, with 12 bases identical to TRBD2. Looked up from germline, CDR1 is LGHNA and CDR2 is YNFKEQ. This CDR3 contains 15 residues. V gave up 1 base and J gave up 6 bases; unmatched junction bases: 0.

For this clonotype: A much larger clone sits a single nucleotide away, making a read error possible. The chain recombines TRBV28 with TRBJ2-5; D unclear. V was cut by 1 base and J by 11 bases, with 17 bases left in between. This CDR3 has 14 amino acids. Looked up from germline, CDR1 is MDHEN and CDR2 is SYDVKM. The CDR3 sequence is CASSLLGPSYGQYF. The DNA of the CDR3 is TGTGCCAGCAGTTTATTAGGGCCCTCCTACGGGCAGTACTTC. The whole variable domain, filled in from reference TRBV28 and TRBJ2-5, reads DVKVTQSSRYLVKRTGEKVFLECVQDMDHENMFWYRQDPGLGLRLIYFSYDVKMKEKGDIPEGYSVSREKKERFSLILESASTNQTSMYLCASSLLGPSYGQYFGPGTRLLVL.

The chain uses TRBV20-1 and TRBJ1-5; the match to TRBD1 covers 7 bases. With 6 bases clipped from V and 8 bases from J, the junction kept 10 bases outside the gene matches. CDR1 DFQATT and CDR2 SNEGSKA come from the germline V gene (reference sequence). CDR3 size: 13 residues. The CDR3, as DNA: TGCAGTGCCAGCAGGGGGGGCGAGGAGCCCCAGCATTTT. Residues: CSASRGGEEPQHF.

This clonotype was detected ten times or more. The V and J genes are TRBV3-1 and TRBJ2-3; TRBD2 matches 9 bases. The V and J ends lost 3 bases and 2 bases, in that order; junction bases with no gene match: 12. Germline V CDR1 and CDR2: LGHDT, YNNKEL (reference sequence). The CDR3 runs to 18 residues. The CDR3 DNA reads TGTGCCAGCAGCCACCGTGGGGGACTAGCAACGATCACAGATACGCAGTATTTT. This encodes CASSHRGGLATITDTQYF.

This chain joins TRBV24-1 and TRBJ2-3; TRBD1 aligns across 8 bases. Germline trimming cut 3 bases from V and 0 bases from J; bases unmatched to any gene: 4. Germline V gene data show CDR1 as KGHDR and CDR2 as SFDVKD. The CDR3 is 16 amino acids. CDR3 bases: TGTGCCACCAGTGATCCAGGGGGCCCTAGCACAGATACGCAGTATTTT. Residues: CATSDPGGPSTDTQYF.

There are many counts of this clonotype. V is TRBV4-1 and J is TRBJ2-7, with D uncertain. The V gene's germline CDR1 is MGHRA and CDR2 YSYEKL. V lost 1 base and J 3 bases, leaving 7 bases between the germline ends. The CDR3 sequence is 13 residues long. The CDR3, as DNA: TGCGCCAGCAGCCAAGCTTTGGGCTACGAGCAGTACTTC. It is translated as CASSQALGYEQYF.

The chain links TRBV7-2 to TRBJ1-5, with D hard to call. This CDR3 is built from 13 residues. The germline V gene has CDR1 SGHTA and CDR2 FQGNSA. The V gene lost 1 base and the J gene lost 7 bases, with 8 bases spanning the gap. The CDR3 nucleotides are TGTGCCAGCAGCTTAGGCCAGACCCAGCCCCAGCATTTT. Its protein is CASSLGQTQPQHF.

This clonotype was detected many times. V gene TRBV30 combines with J gene TRBJ2-7; D is ambiguous. The germline CDR1 and CDR2 sequences are GTSNPN and SVGIG (reference sequence). CDR3 length: 12 residues. Deletions cut 1 base from V and 2 bases from J, with 6 bases between. CDR3 sequence reads: CAWSGSAYEQYF. Written as DNA, the CDR3 is TGTGCCTGGAGTGGGTCGGCCTACGAGCAGTACTTC.

The rearrangement uses TRBV6-6 and TRBJ1-5, with D possibly TRBD1 on 5 matching bases. V was pared by 4 bases and J by 15 bases, with 16 bases between. Germline CDR1 is MNHNY and CDR2 is SVGAGI (reference sequence). CDR3 length: 12 residues. The CDR3 nucleotides read TGTGCCAGCAGTTCCTCAGGGACGGGTATGCATTTT. Its translation: CASSSSGTGMHF.

This clonotype was recorded at least ten times. This chain links TRBV2 with TRBJ2-3; D possibly corresponds to TRBD2 (5 bases). V was trimmed by 6 bases and J by 2 bases, leaving 21 bases between them. The CDR3 length is 17 residues. Germline V gene data show CDR1 as SNHLY and CDR2 as FYNNEI. The CDR3 here is CASSYTPGPGNTDTQYF. The CDR3 nucleotides are TGTGCCAGCAGCTACACCCCCGGGCCCGGGAACACAGATACGCAGTATTTT.

Concerning this clonotype itself: A much larger clone differs by one base, so this may be a read error. This chain joins TRBV6-2 or TRBV6-3 and TRBJ2-7, with a possible D match to TRBD1 (6 bases). The end of the DNA aligns better with TRBJ2-5, so the J call may be wrong. The CDR3 is 17 residues long. Germline V CDR1 and CDR2: MNHEY, SVGEGT. The CDR3 nucleotides are TGTGCCAGCAGTAGTTATTATGTCGGGACACCTGAAGAGACCCAGTACTTC. Translated, it gives CASSSYYVGTPEETQYF.

This clonotype was observed a handful of times. Since a much larger clone is just one base distant, this may be a read error. The gene calls are TRBV7-2 and TRBJ2-3, with a weak D call TRBD2 (6 bases). The CDR3 is 16 amino acids. Germline-derived CDR1 and CDR2 are SGHTA and FQGNSA. The V end was cut by 4 bases, the J end by 2 bases, with 16 bases between. The DNA of the CDR3 is TGTGCCAGCAGCTCCCCATGGGGCGGGGTCACAGATACGCAGTATTTT. It specifies CASSSPWGGVTDTQYF.